This TCR beta chain was sequenced in a study of cytomegalovirus exposure and HLA in healthy donors. General observations from the study: HLA restriction was apparent for most CMV-associated TCR beta chains in a later analysis. Relative to equally common others, HLA-associated TCR beta chains showed greater clonal expansion in a later analysis.

Remarks on this clone: What it binds is unknown.

Trimming cost V 5 bases and J 8 bases, with 18 bases left between them. This CDR3 has 14 amino acids. Germline CDR1 reads SGHTA; CDR2 reads FQGNSA. It was with 60 Vbeta and 13 Jbeta primers that the PCR ran. Profiled with immunoSEQ multiplex PCR; TCRdb holds only in-frame clones, not every one. The sample includes about 160,000 clones, around 84% of them seen just once. V gene TRBV7-2 combines with J gene TRBJ1-2; weak D call: TRBD1 (6 bases). This sequence originates from a man aged 18 to 29 in good health and CMV-seropositive. The sample comprised PBMCs. The CDR3 bases are TGTGCCAGCAGCCGCGGAGCAGGGGCGCTAGGCTACACCTTC. Its translation: CASSRGAGALGYTF.